The clone carrying this T cell receptor (beta chain) turned up a few times. Its target is not known. The record originates from a study of cytomegalovirus exposure and HLA in healthy donors. PCR involved 60 Vbeta and 13 Jbeta primers. Using immunoSEQ multiplex PCR, the repertoire was profiled, and TCRdb retains in-frame clones only, with some absent. The sample gives more than 150,000 clones, about 80% of which show up once; 1% is in the top ten. Overall study findings and caveats: Productive rates of about 87% or about 30% were seen for most TCR beta V segments in an earlier analysis.

The receptor was isolated from a woman between 50 and 59 years old in good health and CMV-seropositive. Input material: PBMCs.

CDR3 coding DNA: TGTGCCAGCAGCGCACGGGACAGCTCTAGGGATGGCTACACCTTC. Encoded protein: CASSARDSSRDGYTF. This chain uses TRBV9 with TRBJ1-2, with 7 positions matching TRBD1. Trimming cost V 3 bases and J 6 bases; bases outside gene matches: 11. The CDR3 sequence is 15 residues long. Germline V lookup: CDR1 SGDLS, CDR2 YYNGEE.